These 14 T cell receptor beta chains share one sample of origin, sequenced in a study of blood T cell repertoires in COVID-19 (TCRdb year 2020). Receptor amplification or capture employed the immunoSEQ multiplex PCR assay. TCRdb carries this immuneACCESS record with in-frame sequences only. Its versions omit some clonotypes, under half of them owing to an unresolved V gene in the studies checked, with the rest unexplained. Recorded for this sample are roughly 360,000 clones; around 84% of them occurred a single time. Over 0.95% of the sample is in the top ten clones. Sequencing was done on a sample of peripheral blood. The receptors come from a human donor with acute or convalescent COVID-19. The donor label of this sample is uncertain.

The CDR3 here is CASSYSGQVNYGYTF. The CDR3 bases are TGTGCCAGCAGTTACTCCGGACAGGTTAACTATGGCTACACCTTC. The J gene is TRBJ1-2, the V gene TRBV6-5; 7 bases are shared with TRBD1. This CDR3 comprises 15 residues. V shed 0 bases, J shed 1 base, and the junction held 2 bases outside the gene matches. Germline CDR1 and CDR2: MNHEY and SVGAGI.

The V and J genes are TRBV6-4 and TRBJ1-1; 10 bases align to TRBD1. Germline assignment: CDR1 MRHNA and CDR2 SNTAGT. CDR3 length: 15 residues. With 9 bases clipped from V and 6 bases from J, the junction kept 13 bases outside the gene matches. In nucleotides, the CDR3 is TGTGCCAGGTTCTCGGGACAGGGGAAAAAGGCTGAAGCTTTCTTT. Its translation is CARFSGQGKKAEAFF.

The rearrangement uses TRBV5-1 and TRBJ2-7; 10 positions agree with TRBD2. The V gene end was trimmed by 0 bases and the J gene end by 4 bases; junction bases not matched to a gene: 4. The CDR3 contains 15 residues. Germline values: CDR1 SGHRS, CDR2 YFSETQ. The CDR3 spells CASSLGLAGVYEQYF. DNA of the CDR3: TGCGCCAGCAGCTTGGGGCTAGCGGGAGTTTACGAGCAGTACTTC.

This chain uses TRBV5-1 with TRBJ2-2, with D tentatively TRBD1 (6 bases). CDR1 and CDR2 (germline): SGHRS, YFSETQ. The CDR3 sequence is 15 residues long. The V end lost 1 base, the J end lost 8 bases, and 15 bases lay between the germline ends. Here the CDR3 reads CASSLFSQGKGELFF. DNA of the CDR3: TGCGCCAGCAGCTTGTTTAGCCAGGGGAAAGGGGAGCTGTTTTTT.

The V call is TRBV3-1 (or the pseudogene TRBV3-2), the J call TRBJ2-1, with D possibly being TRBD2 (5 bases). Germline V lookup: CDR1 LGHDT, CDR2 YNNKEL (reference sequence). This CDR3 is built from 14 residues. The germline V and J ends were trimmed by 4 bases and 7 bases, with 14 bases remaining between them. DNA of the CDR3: TGTGCCAGCAGCCGCGGGTCCTCAAGGAATGAGCAGTTCTTC. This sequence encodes CASSRGSSRNEQFF.

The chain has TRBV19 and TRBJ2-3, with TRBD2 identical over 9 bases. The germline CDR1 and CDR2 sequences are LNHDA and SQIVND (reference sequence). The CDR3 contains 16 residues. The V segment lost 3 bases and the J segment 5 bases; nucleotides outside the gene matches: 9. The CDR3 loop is CASSIWRGGGVDTQYF. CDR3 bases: TGTGCCAGTAGTATTTGGCGGGGGGGCGGGGTAGATACGCAGTATTTT.

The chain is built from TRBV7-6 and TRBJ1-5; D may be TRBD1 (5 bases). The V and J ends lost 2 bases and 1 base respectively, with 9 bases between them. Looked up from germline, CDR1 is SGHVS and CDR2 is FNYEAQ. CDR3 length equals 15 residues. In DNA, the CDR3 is TGTGCCAGCAGCTTACAGGGTCGGAGCAATCAGCCCCAGCATTTT. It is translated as CASSLQGRSNQPQHF.

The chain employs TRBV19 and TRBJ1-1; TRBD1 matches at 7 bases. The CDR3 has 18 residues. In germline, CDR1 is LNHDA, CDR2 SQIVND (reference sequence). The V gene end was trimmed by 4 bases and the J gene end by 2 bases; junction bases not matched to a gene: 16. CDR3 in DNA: TGTGCCAGTAGTACACCGCACAGGGGATCGATAAAAAACACTGAAGCTTTCTTT. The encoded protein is CASSTPHRGSIKNTEAFF.

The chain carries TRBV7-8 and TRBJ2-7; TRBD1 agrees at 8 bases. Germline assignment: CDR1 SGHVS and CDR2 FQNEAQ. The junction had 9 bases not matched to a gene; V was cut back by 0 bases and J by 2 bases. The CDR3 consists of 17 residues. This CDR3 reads CASSLAPNRGFTYEQYF. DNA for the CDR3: TGTGCCAGCAGCTTAGCTCCAAACAGGGGGTTCACCTACGAGCAGTACTTC. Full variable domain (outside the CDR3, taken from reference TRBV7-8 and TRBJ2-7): GAGVSQSPRYKVAKRGQDVALRCDPISGHVSLFWYQQALGQGPEFLTYFQNEAQLDKSGLPSDRFFAERPEGSVSTLKIQRTQQEDSAVYLCASSLAPNRGFTYEQYFGPGTRLTVT.

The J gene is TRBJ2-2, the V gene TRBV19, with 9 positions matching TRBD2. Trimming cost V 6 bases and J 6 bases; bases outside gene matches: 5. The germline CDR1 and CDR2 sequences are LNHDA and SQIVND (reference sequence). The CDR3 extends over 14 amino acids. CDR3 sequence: CASSPGLAAGELFF. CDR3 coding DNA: TGTGCCAGTAGCCCGGGACTAGCCGCCGGGGAGCTGTTTTTT.

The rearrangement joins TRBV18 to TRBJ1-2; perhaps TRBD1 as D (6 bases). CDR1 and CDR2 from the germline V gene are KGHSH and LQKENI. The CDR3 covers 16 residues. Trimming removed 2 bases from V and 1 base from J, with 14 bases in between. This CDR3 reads CASSPVDRRRNYGYTF. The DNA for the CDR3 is TGTGCCAGCTCACCAGTAGACAGGAGACGTAACTATGGCTACACCTTC. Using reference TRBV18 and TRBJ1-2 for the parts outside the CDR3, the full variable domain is NAGVMQNPRHLVRRRGQEARLRCSPMKGHSHVYWYRQLPEEGLKFMVYLQKENIIDESGMPKERFSAEFPKEGPSILRIQQVVRGDSAAYFCASSPVDRRRNYGYTFGSGTRLTVV.

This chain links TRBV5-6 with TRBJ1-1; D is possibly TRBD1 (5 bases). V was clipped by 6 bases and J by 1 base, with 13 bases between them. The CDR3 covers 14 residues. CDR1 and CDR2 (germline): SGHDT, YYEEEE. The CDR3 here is CASNPGGKNTEAFF. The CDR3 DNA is TGTGCCAGCAACCCCGGGGGTAAGAACACTGAAGCTTTCTTT.

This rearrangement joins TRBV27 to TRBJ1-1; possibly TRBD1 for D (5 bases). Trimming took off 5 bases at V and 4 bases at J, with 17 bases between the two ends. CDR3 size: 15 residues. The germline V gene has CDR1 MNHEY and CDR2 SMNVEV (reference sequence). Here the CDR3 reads CASSPDFVGGTEAFF. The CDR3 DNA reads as TGTGCCAGCAGTCCCGATTTTGTGGGGGGCACTGAAGCTTTCTTT.

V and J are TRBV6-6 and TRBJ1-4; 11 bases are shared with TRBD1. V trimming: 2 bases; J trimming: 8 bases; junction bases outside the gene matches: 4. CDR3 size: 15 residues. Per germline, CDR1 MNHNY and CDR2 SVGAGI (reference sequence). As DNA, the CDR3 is TGTGCCAGCAGTTACACGGGACAGGGGGTGGAAAAACTGTTTTTT. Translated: CASSYTGQGVEKLFF.